The rows below give T cell receptor beta chains drawn from one sample of a study of persistence of HIV-infected CD4 T cells. Antigen specificity for these receptors is unknown. Produced via immunoSEQ multiplex PCR; TCRdb's table is partial and in-frame only. The sample lists about 51,000 clones; 85% to 90% were seen once. Material: CD4+ T cells sorted from PBMCs after approximately 19-hour stimulation, obtained from a patient who received antiretroviral therapy. These receptors all come from an adult woman with HIV who was CMV-seropositive. Both conserved end residues are part of each CDR3. D genes are given only for firm matches. For some rows the clone size is stated as once, few or many, or as a class when expanded; others skip it.

cdr3_aa: CATRRGTGVYEQYF; cdr3_nt: TGTGCCACCAGGAGGGGGACAGGGGTCTACGAGCAGTACTTC; cdr3_length: 14; d_call: TRBD1; v_call: TRBV24-1; clone_size: .; j_call: TRBJ2-7
cdr3_aa: CASSQDPGGDGYTF; cdr3_nt: TGCGCCAGCAGCCAAGACCCAGGGGGCGATGGCTACACCTTC; cdr3_length: 14; d_call: TRBD1; v_call: TRBV4-3; clone_size: .; j_call: TRBJ1-2
cdr3_aa: CASSLATGQGYGYTF; cdr3_nt: TGCGCCAGCAGCTTGGCCACGGGACAGGGTTATGGCTACACCTTC; cdr3_length: 15; d_call: TRBD1; v_call: TRBV5-1; clone_size: .; j_call: TRBJ1-2
cdr3_aa: CASSLPGQNYGYTF; cdr3_nt: TGTGCCAGCAGTCTACCGGGACAGAACTATGGCTACACCTTC; cdr3_length: 14; d_call: TRBD1; v_call: TRBV5-4; clone_size: .; j_call: TRBJ1-2
cdr3_aa: CASSYSRDRRSEAFF; cdr3_nt: TGTGCCAGCAGTTACTCCCGGGACAGGCGAAGTGAAGCTTTCTTT; cdr3_length: 15; d_call: TRBD1; v_call: TRBV6-2/TRBV6-3; clone_size: .; j_call: TRBJ1-1
cdr3_aa: CASSLRPVTGYTF; cdr3_nt: TGTGCCAGCAGTTTGCGGCCGGTAACTGGCTACACCTTC; cdr3_length: 13; d_call: .; v_call: TRBV28; clone_size: .; j_call: TRBJ1-2
cdr3_aa: CASSQERRRDESLEAFF; cdr3_nt: TGTGCCAGCAGCCAAGAACGTAGGAGGGATGAGTCACTTGAAGCTTTCTTT; cdr3_length: 17; d_call: .; v_call: TRBV14; clone_size: .; j_call: TRBJ1-1
cdr3_aa: CASSLSPGTVHSPLHF; cdr3_nt: TGTGCCAGCAGTTTATCGCCCGGGACAGTCCATTCACCCCTCCACTTT; cdr3_length: 16; d_call: TRBD1; v_call: TRBV28; clone_size: .; j_call: TRBJ1-6
cdr3_aa: CASSVNPGTSGAQGTQYF; cdr3_nt: TGTGCCAGCAGCGTAAACCCCGGGACTAGCGGAGCTCAGGGTACGCAGTATTTT; cdr3_length: 18; d_call: TRBD2; v_call: TRBV9; clone_size: .; j_call: TRBJ2-3
cdr3_aa: CASYRPSGNTIYF; cdr3_nt: TGTGCCAGTTACAGGCCCTCTGGAAACACCATATATTTT; cdr3_length: 13; d_call: .; v_call: TRBV30; clone_size: once; j_call: TRBJ1-3
cdr3_aa: CASARQAGTEAFF; cdr3_nt: TGTGCCAGCGCCAGGCAGGCGGGCACTGAAGCTTTCTTT; cdr3_length: 13; d_call: .; v_call: TRBV14; clone_size: .; j_call: TRBJ1-1
cdr3_aa: CASSLKTASGNTIYF; cdr3_nt: TGTGCCAGCAGCCTTAAGACAGCCTCTGGAAACACCATATATTTT; cdr3_length: 15; d_call: .; v_call: TRBV6-5; clone_size: few; j_call: TRBJ1-3
cdr3_aa: CASSQGGDTEAFF; cdr3_nt: TGTGCCAGCAGCCAAGGGGGGGACACTGAAGCTTTCTTT; cdr3_length: 13; d_call: .; v_call: TRBV3-1/TRBV3-2; clone_size: .; j_call: TRBJ1-1
cdr3_aa: CASRVLGQGGYGYTF; cdr3_nt: TGTGCCAGCAGAGTGTTGGGACAGGGAGGCTATGGCTACACCTTC; cdr3_length: 15; d_call: TRBD1; v_call: TRBV6-5; clone_size: .; j_call: TRBJ1-2
cdr3_aa: CATGRDRDNYGYTF; cdr3_nt: TGTGCCACGGGACGGGACAGAGATAACTATGGCTACACCTTC; cdr3_length: 14; d_call: TRBD1; v_call: TRBV15; clone_size: .; j_call: TRBJ1-2
cdr3_aa: CASRDRETQETQYF; cdr3_nt: TGTGCCAGCAGGGACAGGGAGACTCAAGAGACCCAGTACTTC; cdr3_length: 14; d_call: TRBD1; v_call: TRBV7-8; clone_size: once; j_call: TRBJ2-5
cdr3_aa: CASSFGVAGPQHF; cdr3_nt: TGTGCCAGCAGTTTTGGGGTTGCGGGGCCCCAGCATTTT; cdr3_length: 13; d_call: .; v_call: TRBV27; clone_size: .; j_call: TRBJ1-5
cdr3_aa: CSVDDPNYGYTF; cdr3_nt: TGCAGCGTTGATGACCCTAACTATGGCTACACCTTC; cdr3_length: 12; d_call: .; v_call: TRBV29-1; clone_size: .; j_call: TRBJ1-2
cdr3_aa: CSVAQVTSTDTQYF; cdr3_nt: TGCAGCGTGGCACAGGTGACTAGCACAGATACGCAGTATTTT; cdr3_length: 14; d_call: .; v_call: TRBV29-1; clone_size: .; j_call: TRBJ2-3
cdr3_aa: CASSEDRSFSGANVLTF; cdr3_nt: TGTGCCAGCAGTGAAGACAGGTCCTTCTCTGGGGCCAACGTCCTGACTTTC; cdr3_length: 17; d_call: .; v_call: TRBV2; clone_size: .; j_call: TRBJ2-6
cdr3_aa: CASRNYRGASEKLFF; cdr3_nt: TGTGCCAGCAGGAATTACAGGGGGGCGAGTGAAAAACTGTTTTTT; cdr3_length: 15; d_call: TRBD1; v_call: TRBV28; clone_size: .; j_call: TRBJ1-4
cdr3_aa: CASSHQDRNTEAFF; cdr3_nt: TGTGCCAGCTCACACCAAGACCGGAACACTGAAGCTTTCTTT; cdr3_length: 14; d_call: .; v_call: TRBV18; clone_size: .; j_call: TRBJ1-1